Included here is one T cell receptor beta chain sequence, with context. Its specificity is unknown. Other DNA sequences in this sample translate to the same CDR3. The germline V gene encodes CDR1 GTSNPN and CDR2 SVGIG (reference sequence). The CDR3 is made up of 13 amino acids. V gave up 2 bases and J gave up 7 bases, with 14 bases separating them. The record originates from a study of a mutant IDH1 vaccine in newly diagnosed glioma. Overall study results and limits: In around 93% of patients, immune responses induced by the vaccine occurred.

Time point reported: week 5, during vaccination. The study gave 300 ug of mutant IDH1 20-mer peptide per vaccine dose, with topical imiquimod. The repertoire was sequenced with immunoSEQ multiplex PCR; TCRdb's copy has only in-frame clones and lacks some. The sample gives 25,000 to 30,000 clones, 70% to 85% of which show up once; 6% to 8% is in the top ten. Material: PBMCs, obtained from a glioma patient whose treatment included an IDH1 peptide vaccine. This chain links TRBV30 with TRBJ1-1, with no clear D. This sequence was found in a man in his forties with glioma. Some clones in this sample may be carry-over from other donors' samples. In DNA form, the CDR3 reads TGTGCCTGGAGTCCCTTTGTGGAGGTTGAAGCTTTCTTT. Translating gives CAWSPFVEVEAFF.